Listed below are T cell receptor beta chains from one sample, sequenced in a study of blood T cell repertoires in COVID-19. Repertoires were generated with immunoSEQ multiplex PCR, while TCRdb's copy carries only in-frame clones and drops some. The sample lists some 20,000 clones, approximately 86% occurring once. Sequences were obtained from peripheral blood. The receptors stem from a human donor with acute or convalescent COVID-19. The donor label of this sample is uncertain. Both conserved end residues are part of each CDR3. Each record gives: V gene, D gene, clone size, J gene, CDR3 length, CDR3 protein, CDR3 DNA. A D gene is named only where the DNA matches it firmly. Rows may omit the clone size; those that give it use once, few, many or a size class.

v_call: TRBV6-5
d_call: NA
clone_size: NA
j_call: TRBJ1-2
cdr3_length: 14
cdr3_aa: CASRVSGQNYGYTF
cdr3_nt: TGTGCCAGCAGAGTTTCCGGACAGAACTATGGCTACACCTTC

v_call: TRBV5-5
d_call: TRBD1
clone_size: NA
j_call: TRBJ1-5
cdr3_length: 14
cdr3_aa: CASSLYRGGQPQHF
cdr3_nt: TGTGCCAGCAGCTTGTACAGGGGTGGTCAGCCCCAGCATTTT

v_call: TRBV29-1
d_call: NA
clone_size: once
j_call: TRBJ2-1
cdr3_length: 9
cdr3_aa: CSVEGGRLF
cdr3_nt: TGCAGCGTTGAAGGCGGTCGGCTCTTC

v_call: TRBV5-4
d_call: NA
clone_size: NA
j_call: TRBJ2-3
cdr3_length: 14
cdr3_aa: CASSLFLATDTQYF
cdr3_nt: TGTGCCAGCAGCTTGTTCCTAGCAACAGATACGCAGTATTTT

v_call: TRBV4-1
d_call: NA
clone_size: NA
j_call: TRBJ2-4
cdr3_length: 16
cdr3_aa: CASSQEPPSVQNIQYF
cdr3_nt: TGCGCCAGCAGCCAAGAGCCCCCTAGTGTCCAAAACATTCAGTACTTC

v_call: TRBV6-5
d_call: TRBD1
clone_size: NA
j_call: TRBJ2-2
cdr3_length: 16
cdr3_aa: CASSYFTGANTGELFF
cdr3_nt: TGTGCCAGCAGTTACTTCACAGGGGCGAACACCGGGGAGCTGTTTTTT

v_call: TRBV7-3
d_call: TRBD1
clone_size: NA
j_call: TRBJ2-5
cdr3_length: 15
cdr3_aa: CASSSGQGGWETQYF
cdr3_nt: TGTGCCAGCAGCTCCGGACAGGGTGGGTGGGAGACCCAGTACTTC

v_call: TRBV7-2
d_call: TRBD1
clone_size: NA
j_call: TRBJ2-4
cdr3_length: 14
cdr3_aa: CASSLATGRNIQYF
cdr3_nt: TGTGCCAGCAGCCTGGCGACAGGGCGAAACATTCAGTACTTC

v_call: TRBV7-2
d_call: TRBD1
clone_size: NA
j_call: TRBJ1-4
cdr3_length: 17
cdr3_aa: CASSLGQGGLTNEKLFF
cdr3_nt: TGTGCCAGCAGCTTGGGGCAGGGGGGCTTGACTAATGAAAAACTGTTTTTT

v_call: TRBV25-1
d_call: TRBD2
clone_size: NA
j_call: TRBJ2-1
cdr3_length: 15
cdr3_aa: CASGQTSGLGGEQFF
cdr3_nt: TGTGCCAGCGGGCAGACTAGCGGACTTGGGGGTGAGCAGTTCTTC

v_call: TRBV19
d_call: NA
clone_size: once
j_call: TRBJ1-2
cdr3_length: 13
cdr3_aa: CASSPRERPGYTF
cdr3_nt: TGTGCCAGTAGTCCCCGGGAGCGTCCAGGCTACACCTTC

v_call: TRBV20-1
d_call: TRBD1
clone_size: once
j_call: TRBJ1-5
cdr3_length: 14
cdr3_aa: CSASPGQGYQPQHF
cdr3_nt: TGCAGTGCTAGTCCTGGACAGGGGTATCAGCCCCAGCATTTT

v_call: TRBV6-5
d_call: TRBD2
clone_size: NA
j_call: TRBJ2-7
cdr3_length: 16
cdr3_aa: CASSYSGLAGNYEQYF
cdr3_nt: TGTGCCAGCAGTTACTCTGGACTAGCGGGGAACTACGAGCAGTACTTC

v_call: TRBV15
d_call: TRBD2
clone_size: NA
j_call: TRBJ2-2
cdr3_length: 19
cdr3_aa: CATSRDLLAGGRNTGELFF
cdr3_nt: TGTGCCACCAGCAGAGATCTGTTGGCGGGGGGTCGGAACACCGGGGAGCTGTTTTTT

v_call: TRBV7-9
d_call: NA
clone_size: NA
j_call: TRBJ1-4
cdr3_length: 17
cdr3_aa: CASSTNFPGGGREKLFF
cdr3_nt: TGTGCCAGCAGCACAAATTTCCCCGGGGGAGGTCGAGAAAAACTGTTTTTT

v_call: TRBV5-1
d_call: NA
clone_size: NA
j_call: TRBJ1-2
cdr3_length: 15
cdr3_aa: CASSVGGDLVYGYTF
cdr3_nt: TGCGCCAGCAGCGTGGGGGGCGATTTAGTCTATGGCTACACCTTC

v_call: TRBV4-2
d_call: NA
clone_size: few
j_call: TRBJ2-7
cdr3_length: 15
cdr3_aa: CASSQVVGEGYEQYF
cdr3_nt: TGTGCCAGCAGCCAAGTCGTGGGAGAGGGCTACGAGCAGTACTTC

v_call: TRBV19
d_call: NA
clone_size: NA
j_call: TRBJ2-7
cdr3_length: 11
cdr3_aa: CASRQGNEQYF
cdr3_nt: TGTGCCAGTAGACAGGGAAATGAGCAGTACTTC

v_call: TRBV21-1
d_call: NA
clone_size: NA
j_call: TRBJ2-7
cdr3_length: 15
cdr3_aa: CASGKIGQGGYEQYF
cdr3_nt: TGTGCCAGCGGGAAAATCGGACAGGGGGGCTACGAGCAGTACTTC

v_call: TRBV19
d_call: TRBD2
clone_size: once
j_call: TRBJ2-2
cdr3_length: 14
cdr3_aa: CASSVSGGTGELFF
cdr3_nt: TGTGCCAGTAGTGTTAGCGGGGGCACCGGGGAGCTGTTTTTT

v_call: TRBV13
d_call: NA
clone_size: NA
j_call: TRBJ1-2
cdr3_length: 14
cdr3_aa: CASSLVGALYGYTF
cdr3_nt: TGTGCCAGCAGCTTAGTAGGGGCCCTCTATGGCTACACCTTC

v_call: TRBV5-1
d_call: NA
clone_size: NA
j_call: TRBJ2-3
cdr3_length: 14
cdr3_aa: CASSFGGRTDTQYF
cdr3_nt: TGCGCCAGCAGCTTCGGGGGGCGCACAGATACGCAGTATTTT

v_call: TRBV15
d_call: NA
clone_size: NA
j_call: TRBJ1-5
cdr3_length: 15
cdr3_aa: CATSSGGAWNQPQHF
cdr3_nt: TGTGCCACCAGCAGCGGGGGGGCCTGGAATCAGCCCCAGCATTTT

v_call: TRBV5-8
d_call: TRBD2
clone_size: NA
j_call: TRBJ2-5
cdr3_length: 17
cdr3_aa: CASSLTGTSGPTGTQYF
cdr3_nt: TGTGCCAGCAGCTTGACCGGGACTAGCGGCCCTACAGGGACCCAGTACTTC

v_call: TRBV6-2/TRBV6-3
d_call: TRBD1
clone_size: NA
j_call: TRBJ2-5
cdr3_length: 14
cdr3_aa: CASSYSDRVETQYF
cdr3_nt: TGTGCCAGCAGTTACTCGGACAGGGTGGAGACCCAGTACTTC

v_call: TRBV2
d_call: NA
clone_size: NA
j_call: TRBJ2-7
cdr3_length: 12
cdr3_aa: CASSEQGYEQYF
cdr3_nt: TGTGCCAGCAGTGAACAGGGCTACGAGCAGTACTTC

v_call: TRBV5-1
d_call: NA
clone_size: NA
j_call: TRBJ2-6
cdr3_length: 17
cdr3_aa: CASSLDGHLSGANVLTF
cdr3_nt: TGCGCCAGCAGCTTGGATGGACACCTCTCTGGGGCCAACGTCCTGACTTTC

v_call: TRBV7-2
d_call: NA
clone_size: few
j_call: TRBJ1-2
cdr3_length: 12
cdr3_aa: CASSRDTYGYTF
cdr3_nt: TGTGCCAGCAGTCGGGACACATATGGCTACACCTTC

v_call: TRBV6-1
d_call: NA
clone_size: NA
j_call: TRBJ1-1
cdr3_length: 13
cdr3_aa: CASSEYWEAEAFF
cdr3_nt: TGTGCCAGCAGTGAATATTGGGAGGCTGAAGCTTTCTTT

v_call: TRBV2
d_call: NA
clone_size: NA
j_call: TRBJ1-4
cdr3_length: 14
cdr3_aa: CASKRRAADEKLFF
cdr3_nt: TGTGCCAGCAAGAGGAGGGCGGCGGATGAAAAACTGTTTTTT

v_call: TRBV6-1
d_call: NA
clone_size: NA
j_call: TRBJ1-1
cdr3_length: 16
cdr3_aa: CASSALGARVNTEAFF
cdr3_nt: TGTGCCAGCAGTGCCCTAGGGGCAAGGGTGAACACTGAAGCTTTCTTT

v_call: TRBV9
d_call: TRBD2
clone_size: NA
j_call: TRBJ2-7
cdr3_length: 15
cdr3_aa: CASSVGTSPGYEQYF
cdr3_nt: TGTGCCAGCAGCGTAGGGACTAGCCCGGGGTACGAGCAGTACTTC

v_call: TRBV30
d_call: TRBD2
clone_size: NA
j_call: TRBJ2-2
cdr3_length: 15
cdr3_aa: CAWMGLAGDTGELFF
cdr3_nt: TGTGCCTGGATGGGACTAGCGGGAGACACCGGGGAGCTGTTTTTT

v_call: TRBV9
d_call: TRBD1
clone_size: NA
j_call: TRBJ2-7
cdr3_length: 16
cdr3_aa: CASSVGFGQAALEQYF
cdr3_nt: TGTGCCAGCAGCGTAGGTTTTGGACAGGCGGCTTTGGAGCAGTACTTC

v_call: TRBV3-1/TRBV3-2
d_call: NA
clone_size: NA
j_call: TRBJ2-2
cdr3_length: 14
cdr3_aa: CASRPQGDTGELFF
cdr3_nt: TGTGCCAGCAGACCTCAGGGTGACACCGGGGAGCTGTTTTTT

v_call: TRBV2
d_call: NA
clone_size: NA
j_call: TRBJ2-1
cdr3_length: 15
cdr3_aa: CASSDFLAKGHEQFF
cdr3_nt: TGTGCCAGCAGTGATTTCCTAGCGAAGGGGCATGAGCAGTTCTTC

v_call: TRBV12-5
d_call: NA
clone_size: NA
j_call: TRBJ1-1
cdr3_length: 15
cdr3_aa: CASGWDTGSNTEAFF
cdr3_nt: TGTGCTAGTGGTTGGGATACAGGGTCGAACACTGAAGCTTTCTTT

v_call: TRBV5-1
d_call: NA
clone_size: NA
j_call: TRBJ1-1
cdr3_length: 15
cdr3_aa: CASSLAPRGGTEAFF
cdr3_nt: TGCGCCAGCAGCTTGGCCCCGCGGGGGGGAACTGAAGCTTTCTTT

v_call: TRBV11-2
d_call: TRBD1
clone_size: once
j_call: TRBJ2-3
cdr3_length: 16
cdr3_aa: CASSLEGAGGADTQYF
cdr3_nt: TGTGCCAGCAGCTTAGAGGGGGCAGGGGGTGCAGATACGCAGTATTTT

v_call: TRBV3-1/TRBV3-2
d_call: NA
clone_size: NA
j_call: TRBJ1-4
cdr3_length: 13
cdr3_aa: CASSRSPDEKLFF
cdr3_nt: TGTGCCAGCAGCCGGAGCCCCGATGAAAAACTGTTTTTT

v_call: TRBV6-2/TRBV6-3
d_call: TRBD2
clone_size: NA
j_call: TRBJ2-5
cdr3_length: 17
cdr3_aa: CASSYGTSGAAGETQYF
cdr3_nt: TGTGCCAGCAGTTACGGTACTAGCGGGGCCGCTGGAGAGACCCAGTACTTC

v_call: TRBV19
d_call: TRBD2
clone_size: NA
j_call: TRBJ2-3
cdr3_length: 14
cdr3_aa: CASSIRRGEDTQYF
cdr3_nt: TGTGCCAGTAGTATACGTCGGGGGGAAGATACGCAGTATTTT

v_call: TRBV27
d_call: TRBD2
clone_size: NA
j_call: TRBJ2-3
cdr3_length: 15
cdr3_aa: CASSSGGGGTDTQYF
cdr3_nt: TGTGCCAGCAGTTCAGGCGGGGGGGGCACAGATACGCAGTATTTT

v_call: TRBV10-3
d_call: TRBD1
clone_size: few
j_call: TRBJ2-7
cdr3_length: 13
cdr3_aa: CAIQGANGYEQYF
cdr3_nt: TGTGCCATCCAGGGGGCTAATGGGTACGAGCAGTACTTC

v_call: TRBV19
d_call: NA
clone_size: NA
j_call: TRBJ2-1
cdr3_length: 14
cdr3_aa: CASSPGLNSNEQFF
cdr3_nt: TGTGCCAGTAGTCCGGGTCTAAATTCCAATGAGCAGTTCTTC

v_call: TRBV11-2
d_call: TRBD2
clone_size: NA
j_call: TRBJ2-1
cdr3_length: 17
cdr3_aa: CASSISGGPLSGNEQFF
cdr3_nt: TGTGCCAGCAGCATTAGCGGGGGCCCGCTATCGGGCAATGAGCAGTTCTTC

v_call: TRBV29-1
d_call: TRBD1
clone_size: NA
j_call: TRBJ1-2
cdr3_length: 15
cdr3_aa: CSVAQVDRGPSGYTF
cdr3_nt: TGCAGCGTTGCGCAGGTCGACAGGGGGCCATCGGGCTACACCTTC

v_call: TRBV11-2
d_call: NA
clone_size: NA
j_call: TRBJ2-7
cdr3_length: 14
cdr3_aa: CASSWGGGSYEQYF
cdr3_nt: TGTGCCAGCAGCTGGGGAGGGGGCTCCTACGAGCAGTACTTC

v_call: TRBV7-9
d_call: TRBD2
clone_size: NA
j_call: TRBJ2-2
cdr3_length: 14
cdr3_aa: CASREARGAGELFF
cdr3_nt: TGTGCCAGCAGAGAGGCGCGGGGGGCCGGGGAGCTGTTTTTT

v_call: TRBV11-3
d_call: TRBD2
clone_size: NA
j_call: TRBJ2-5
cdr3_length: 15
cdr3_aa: CASSTHDGGQETQYF
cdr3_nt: TGTGCCAGCAGCACTCATGACGGGGGGCAAGAGACCCAGTACTTC

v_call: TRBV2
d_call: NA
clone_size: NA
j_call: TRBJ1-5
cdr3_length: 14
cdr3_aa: CASSDRASNQPQHF
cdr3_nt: TGTGCCAGCAGTGACAGGGCAAGCAATCAGCCCCAGCATTTT

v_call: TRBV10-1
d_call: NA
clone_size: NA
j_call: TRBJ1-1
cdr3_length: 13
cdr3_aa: CASSELENTEAFF
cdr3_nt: TGCGCCAGCAGTGAACTAGAGAACACTGAAGCTTTCTTT

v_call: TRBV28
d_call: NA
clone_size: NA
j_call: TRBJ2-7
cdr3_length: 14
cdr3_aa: CASSFMGTDSEQYF
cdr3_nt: TGTGCCAGCAGTTTTATGGGCACCGACAGCGAGCAGTACTTC

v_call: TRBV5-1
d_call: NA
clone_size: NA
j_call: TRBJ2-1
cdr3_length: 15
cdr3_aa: CASSLSVSSYNEQFF
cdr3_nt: TGCGCCAGCAGCTTATCCGTCAGCTCCTACAATGAGCAGTTCTTC

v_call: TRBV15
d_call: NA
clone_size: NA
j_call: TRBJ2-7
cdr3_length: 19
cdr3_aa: CATSRDFLAGQGLTYEQYF
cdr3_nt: TGTGCCACCAGCAGAGATTTCTTGGCAGGGCAGGGCCTAACCTACGAGCAGTACTTC

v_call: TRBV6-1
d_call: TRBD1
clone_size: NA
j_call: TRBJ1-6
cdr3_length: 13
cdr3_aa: CASMTGGGSPLHF
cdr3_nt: TGTGCCAGTATGACAGGGGGTGGTTCACCCCTCCACTTT

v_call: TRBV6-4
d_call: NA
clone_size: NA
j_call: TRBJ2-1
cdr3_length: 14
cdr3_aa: CASSDLGGYDEQFF
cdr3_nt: TGTGCCAGCAGTGACCTGGGGGGTTACGATGAGCAGTTCTTC